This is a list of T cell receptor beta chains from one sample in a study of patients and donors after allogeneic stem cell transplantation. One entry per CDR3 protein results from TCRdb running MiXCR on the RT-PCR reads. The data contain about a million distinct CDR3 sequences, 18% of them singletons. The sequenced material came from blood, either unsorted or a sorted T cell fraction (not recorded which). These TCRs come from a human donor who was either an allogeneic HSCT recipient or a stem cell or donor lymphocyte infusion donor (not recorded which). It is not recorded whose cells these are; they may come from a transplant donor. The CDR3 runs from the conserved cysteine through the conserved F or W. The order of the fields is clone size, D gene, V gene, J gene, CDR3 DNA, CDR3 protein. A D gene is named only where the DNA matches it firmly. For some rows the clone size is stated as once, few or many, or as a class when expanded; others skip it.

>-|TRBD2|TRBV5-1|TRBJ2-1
TGCGCCAGCAGCTCCGGACTAGCGGGAGGGCTAGTCTACAATGAGCAGTTCTTC
CASSSGLAGGLVYNEQFF
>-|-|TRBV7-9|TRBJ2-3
TGTGCCAGCAGCTTAGCCGGAGGGGAGAGGACAGATACGCAGTATTTT
CASSLAGGERTDTQYF
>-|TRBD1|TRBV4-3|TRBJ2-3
TGCGCCAGCAGCCCAGCTACAGGGGGGGATACGCAGTATTTT
CASSPATGGDTQYF
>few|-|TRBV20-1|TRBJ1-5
TGCAGTGCTACAGGGATATATAGCAATCAGCCCCAGCATTTT
CSATGIYSNQPQHF
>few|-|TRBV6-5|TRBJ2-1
TGTGCCAGCAGTTGGAGCCCACACCAGGGGGGGCCCAATGAGCAGTTCTTC
CASSWSPHQGGPNEQFF
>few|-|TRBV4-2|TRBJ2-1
TGTGCCAGCAGCGGGCGAAGGGGAGGTGAGCAGTTCTTC
CASSGRRGGEQFF
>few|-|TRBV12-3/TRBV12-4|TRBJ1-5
TGTGCCAGCAGGGTCGACAGGCGTCCCAATCAGCCCCAGCATTTT
CASRVDRRPNQPQHF
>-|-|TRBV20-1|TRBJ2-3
TGCAGTGCTAAGGACTCGCTAGTGGATACGCAGTATTTT
CSAKDSLVDTQYF
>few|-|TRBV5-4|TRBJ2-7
TGTGCCAGCAGCTTGGAGCCTCTGGGGGGGCAGTACTTC
CASSLEPLGGQYF
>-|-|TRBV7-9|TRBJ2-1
TGTGCCAGCAGCCCGATCGCTCTCTACAATGAGCAGTTCTTC
CASSPIALYNEQFF
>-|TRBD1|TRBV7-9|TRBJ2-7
TGTGCCAGCAGCACTACAGGGGCCTACGAGCAGTACTTC
CASSTTGAYEQYF
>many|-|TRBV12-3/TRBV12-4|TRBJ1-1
TGTGCCAGCAGGAGGTCCTTGAACACTGAAGCTTTCTTT
CASRRSLNTEAFF
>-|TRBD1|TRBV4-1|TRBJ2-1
TGCGCCAGCAGCCAAGGGACAGGGAATAATGAGCAGTTCTTC
CASSQGTGNNEQFF
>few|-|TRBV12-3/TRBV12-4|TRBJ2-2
TGTGCCAGCCGCAGTTTTGGATTTTGGGAAAACACCGGGGAGCTGTTTTTT
CASRSFGFWENTGELFF
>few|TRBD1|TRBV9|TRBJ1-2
TGTGCCAGCAGCGTAGAGGACAGGGGCTATGGCTACACCTTC
CASSVEDRGYGYTF
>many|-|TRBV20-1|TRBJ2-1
TGCAGTGCTAGAGTAGCGGAAATCTACAATGAGCAGTTCTTC
CSARVAEIYNEQFF
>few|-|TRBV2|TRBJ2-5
TGTGCCAGCAGCCTTCTGCGCGTCCAAGAGACCCAGTACTTC
CASSLLRVQETQYF
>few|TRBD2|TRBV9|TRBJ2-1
TGTGCCAGCAGCGCCAGATCCGGGACTAGCGAGTTCAATGAGCAGTTCTTC
CASSARSGTSEFNEQFF
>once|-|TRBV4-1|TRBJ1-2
TGCGCCAGCAGCCATCCGGCCACCGGTAACTATGGCTACACCTTC
CASSHPATGNYGYTF
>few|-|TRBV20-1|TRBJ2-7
TGCAGTGCTAGGGGCGGGTTCGCCTACGAGCAGTACTTC
CSARGGFAYEQYF
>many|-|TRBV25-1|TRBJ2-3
TGTGCCAGCAGTTTGTTACAGGGAAGCACAGATACGCAGTATTTT
CASSLLQGSTDTQYF